This T cell receptor (beta chain) derives from a study of cytomegalovirus exposure and HLA in healthy donors. Germline CDR1 reads ENHRY; CDR2 reads SYGVKD. V shed 2 bases and J 1 base; nucleotides not matched to a gene: 7. This CDR3 region has 16 residues. Points on this clone: What it recognizes is unknown.

Amplification used 60 Vbeta primers and 13 Jbeta primers. Sequencing used immunoSEQ multiplex PCR; TCRdb keeps in-frame clones, though not all of them. The sample lists around 190,000 clones, 75% to 85% occurring once. Study-wide results and limits: Sequencing depth across donors, presence/absence analyses assumed, was roughly uniform.

This TCR was sampled from a girl aged 2 to 10 in good health and CMV-seropositive. This chain uses TRBV10-3 with TRBJ2-7; 8 nucleotides align to TRBD1. Specimen: PBMCs. The CDR3 DNA is TGTGCCATCAGTGAGCCGCTCTGGACAGGGTCCTACGAGCAGTACTTC. It encodes CAISEPLWTGSYEQYF.